The 2 T cell receptor beta chains reported below all come from one sample, sequenced in a study of shared clonotypes between healthy human individuals. The data were produced by immunoSEQ multiplex PCR, yet TCRdb's version contains in-frame clones alone and is incomplete. The table includes millions of clones, about 95% detected once. Naive CD8 cells, CD45RO-negative and positively selected for CCR7, excluded terminally differentiated effector memory CD45RA+ cells. The sample was naive CD8+ T cells sorted from blood. The receptor set was obtained from a man aged 18-30 years in good health.

In its sample, this clone was seen once. The chain combines TRBV4-3 with TRBJ1-1, with 8 nucleotides matching TRBD1. V was pared by 6 bases and J by 4 bases, with 13 bases of the junction left unmatched. Looked up from germline, CDR1 is LGHNA and CDR2 is YSLEER. The length of the CDR3 is 16 residues. The CDR3 protein is CASSQFGQGGLTEAFF. The CDR3 DNA is TGCGCCAGCAGTCAATTCGGACAGGGAGGCCTCACTGAAGCTTTCTTT.

The J gene is TRBJ1-5, the V gene TRBV7-2; 12 bases align to TRBD1. The germline V gene has CDR1 SGHTA and CDR2 FQGNSA. This CDR3 is built from 15 residues. The J segment lost 5 bases and the V segment lost 3 bases, leaving 2 bases of the junction unmatched. CDR3 coding DNA: TGTGCCAGCAGCTTGGGACAGGGGGCATATCAGCCCCAGCATTTT. This translates into CASSLGQGAYQPQHF.